Listed here is a single T cell receptor (beta chain). Antigen: not known. The sample is drawn from a study of regulatory T cells in long-lasting Graves disease. As for the study in general: The criterion for persistent Graves' disease was over 5 years of antithyroid drugs with positive TSH receptor antibodies. Study-level findings and limits: Sample size was small, which may have lowered accuracy. Not thyroid tissue but only peripheral blood was studied.

CDR3 regions were amplified by Arm-PCR using iRepertoire HTBI primers to build TCR beta libraries. TCRdb used MiXCR to reprocess the multiplex PCR reads, holding one entry per CDR3 protein. The data contain hundreds of thousands of distinct CDR3 sequences, roughly a fifth of them singletons. Indicated time point: persistent/refractory GD, antithyroid drugs over 5 years with positive TRAb. The TCR library was made from RNA that had been extracted from PBMCs in TRIzol. The TCR sequence derives from a female donor with Graves disease. The material sequenced was peripheral blood mononuclear cells (PBMCs), taken when the disease was refractory, from a patient treated with antithyroid drugs.

CDR3 DNA: TGTGCCAGCTCACCAGCCTCGGGCCTGCAAGAGACCCAGTACTTC. Translation gives CASSPASGLQETQYF. This chain joins TRBV18 and TRBJ2-5; D is unresolved. Germline V lookup: CDR1 KGHSH, CDR2 LQKENI. The length of the CDR3 is 15 residues. Deletions cut 2 bases from V and 2 bases from J, with 12 bases between. The variable domain in full, completed from reference TRBV18 and TRBJ2-5, reads NAGVMQNPRHLVRRRGQEARLRCSPMKGHSHVYWYRQLPEEGLKFMVYLQKENIIDESGMPKERFSAEFPKEGPSILRIQQVVRGDSAAYFCASSPASGLQETQYFGPGTRLLVL.